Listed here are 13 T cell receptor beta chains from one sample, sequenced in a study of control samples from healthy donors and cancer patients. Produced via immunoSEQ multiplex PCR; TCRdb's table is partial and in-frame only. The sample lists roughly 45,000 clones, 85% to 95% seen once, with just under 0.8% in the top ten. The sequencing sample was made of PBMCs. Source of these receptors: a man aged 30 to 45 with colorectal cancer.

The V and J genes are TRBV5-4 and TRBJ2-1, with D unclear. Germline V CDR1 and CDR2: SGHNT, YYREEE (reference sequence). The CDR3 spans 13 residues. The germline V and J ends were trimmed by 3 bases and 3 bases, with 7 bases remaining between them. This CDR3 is CASSSRSYNEQFF. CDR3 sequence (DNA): TGTGCCAGCAGCTCCCGGAGCTACAATGAGCAGTTCTTC.

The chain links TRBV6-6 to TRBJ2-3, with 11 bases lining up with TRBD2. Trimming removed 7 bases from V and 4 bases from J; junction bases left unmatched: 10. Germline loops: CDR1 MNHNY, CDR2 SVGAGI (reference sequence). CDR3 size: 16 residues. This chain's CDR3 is CASTLPTSGVSDTQYF. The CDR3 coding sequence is TGTGCCAGCACCCTACCGACTAGCGGGGTGTCAGATACGCAGTATTTT.

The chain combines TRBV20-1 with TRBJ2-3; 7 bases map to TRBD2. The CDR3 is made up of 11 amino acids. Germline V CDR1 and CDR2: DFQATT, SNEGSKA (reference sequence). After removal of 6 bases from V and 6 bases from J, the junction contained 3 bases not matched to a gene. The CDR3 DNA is TGCAGTGCGGGGAGGGAGGATACGCAGTATTTT. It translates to CSAGREDTQYF.

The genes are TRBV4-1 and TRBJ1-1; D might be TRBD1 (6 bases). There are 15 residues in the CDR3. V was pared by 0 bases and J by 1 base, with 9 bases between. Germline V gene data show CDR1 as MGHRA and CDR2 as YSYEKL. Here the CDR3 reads CASSQEGGQNTEAFF. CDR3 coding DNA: TGCGCCAGCAGCCAAGAAGGGGGGCAGAACACTGAAGCTTTCTTT.

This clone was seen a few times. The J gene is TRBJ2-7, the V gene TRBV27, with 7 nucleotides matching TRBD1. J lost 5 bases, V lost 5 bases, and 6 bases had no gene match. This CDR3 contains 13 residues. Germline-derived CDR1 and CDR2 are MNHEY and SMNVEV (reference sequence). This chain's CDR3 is CASSARTGHEQYF. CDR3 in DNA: TGTGCCAGCAGTGCCCGGACAGGCCACGAGCAGTACTTC.

The CDR3 region is CAAKRSRGDGYTF. CDR3 in DNA: TGTGCCGCCAAACGGTCCAGGGGAGATGGCTACACCTTC. The rearrangement uses TRBV6-6 and TRBJ1-2, with D tentatively TRBD1 (6 bases). The CDR3 is 13 amino acids. Germline CDR1 is MNHNY and CDR2 is SVGAGI (reference sequence). Trimming pared 11 bases from V and 6 bases from J, leaving 19 bases between.

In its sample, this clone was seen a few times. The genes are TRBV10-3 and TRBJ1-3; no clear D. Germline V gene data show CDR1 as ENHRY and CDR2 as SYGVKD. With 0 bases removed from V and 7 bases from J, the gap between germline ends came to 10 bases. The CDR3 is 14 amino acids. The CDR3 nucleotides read TGTGCCATCAGTGAGTCCACCAGAACCAACACCATATATTTT. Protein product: CAISESTRTNTIYF.

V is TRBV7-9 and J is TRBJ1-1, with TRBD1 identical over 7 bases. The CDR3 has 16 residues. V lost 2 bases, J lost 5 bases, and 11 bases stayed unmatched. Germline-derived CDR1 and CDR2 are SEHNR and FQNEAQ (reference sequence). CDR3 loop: CASSLKTGRLRTEAFF. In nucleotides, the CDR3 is TGTGCCAGCAGCTTAAAGACAGGGCGACTGAGAACTGAAGCTTTCTTT. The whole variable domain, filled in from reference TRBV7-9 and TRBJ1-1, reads DTGVSQNPRHKITKRGQNVTFRCDPISEHNRLYWYRQTLGQGPEFLTYFQNEAQLEKSRLLSDRFSAERPKGSFSTLEIQRTEQGDSAMYLCASSLKTGRLRTEAFFGQGTRLTVV.

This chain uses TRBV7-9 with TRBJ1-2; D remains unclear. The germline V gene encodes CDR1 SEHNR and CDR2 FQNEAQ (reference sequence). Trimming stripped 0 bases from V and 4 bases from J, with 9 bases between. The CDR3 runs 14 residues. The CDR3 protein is CASSLATETYGYTF. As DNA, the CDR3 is TGTGCCAGCAGCTTAGCGACGGAGACCTATGGCTACACCTTC.

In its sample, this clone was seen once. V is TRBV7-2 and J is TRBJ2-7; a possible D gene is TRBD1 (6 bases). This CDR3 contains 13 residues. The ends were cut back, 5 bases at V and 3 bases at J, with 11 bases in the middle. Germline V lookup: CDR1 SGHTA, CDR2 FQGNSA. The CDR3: CASSQQGNYEQYF. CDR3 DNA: TGTGCCAGCAGCCAACAGGGAAACTACGAGCAGTACTTC.

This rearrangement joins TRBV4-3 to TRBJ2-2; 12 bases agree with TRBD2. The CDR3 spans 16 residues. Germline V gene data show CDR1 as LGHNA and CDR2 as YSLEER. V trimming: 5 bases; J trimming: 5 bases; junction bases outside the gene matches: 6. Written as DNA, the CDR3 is TGCGCCAGCAGCTTCCTAGCGGGGGGGCGGACCGGGGAGCTGTTTTTT. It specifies CASSFLAGGRTGELFF.

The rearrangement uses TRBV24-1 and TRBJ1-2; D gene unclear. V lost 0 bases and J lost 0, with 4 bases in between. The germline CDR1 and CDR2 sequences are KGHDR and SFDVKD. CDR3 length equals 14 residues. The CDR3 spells CATSDLTANYGYTF. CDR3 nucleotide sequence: TGTGCCACCAGTGATTTGACAGCTAACTATGGCTACACCTTC.

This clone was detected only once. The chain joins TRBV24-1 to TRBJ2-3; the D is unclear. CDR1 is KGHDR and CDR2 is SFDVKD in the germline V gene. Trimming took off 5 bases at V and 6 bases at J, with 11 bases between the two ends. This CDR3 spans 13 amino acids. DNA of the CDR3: TGTGCCACCAGTGCCATTGTCCCGGATACGCAGTATTTT. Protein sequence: CATSAIVPDTQYF.